The present TCR beta chain was sequenced within a study of T-cell memory formation after mild COVID-19. At the level of the study: Largely, TCR clusters stayed within a single donor.

A single record per CDR3 protein comes from TCRdb applying MiXCR to the 5' RACE reads. This table holds 300,000 to 400,000 distinct CDR3 sequences, roughly 15% found once. Study-level points and caveats: Clones that shrank (day 15 to 85) were balanced CD4/CD8, whereas later expanders leaned CD4+. Contracting CD8+ clones were enriched in EMRA, CD4+ mainly in CM and EM. Proof of SARS-CoV-2 specificity was absent for the second-wave clones that crested on day 37.

About this clonotype itself: The target antigen is unknown.

Trimming left V 2 bases short and J 9 bases short, with 11 bases between. Per germline, CDR1 SGHNT and CDR2 YYREEE (reference sequence). The CDR3 extends over 13 amino acids. Sequenced: PBMCs or a T cell subset sorted from them (not recorded which). This receptor was taken from a man between 18 and 35 years old who had mild COVID-19 (a few samples of this study predate the infection). Cell type and time point are not known. The J gene is TRBJ2-2, the V gene TRBV5-4; unclear D gene. The CDR3 loop reads CASSLFLSRELFF. Written as DNA, the CDR3 is TGTGCCAGCAGCTTATTTCTTTCGAGGGAGCTGTTTTTT. The whole variable domain, remainder taken from reference TRBV5-4 and TRBJ2-2, is ETGVTQSPTHLIKTRGQQVTLRCSSQSGHNTVSWYQQALGQGPQFIFQYYREEENGRGNFPPRFSGLQFPNYSSELNVNALELDDSALYLCASSLFLSRELFFGEGSRLTVL.